The rows below give T cell receptor beta chains drawn from one sample of a study of Graves' ophthalmopathy and Graves' hyperthyroidism. From the multiplex PCR reads, TCRdb called clonotypes with MiXCR, one entry per CDR3 protein. The data hold 300,000 to 400,000 distinct CDR3 sequences, with roughly a sixth observed a single time. What was sequenced was peripheral blood. The receptors were sampled from an adult man with Graves' ophthalmopathy. Both conserved end residues are part of each CDR3. The order of the fields is V gene, J gene, CDR3 length, CDR3 protein.

TRBV6-2/TRBV6-3	TRBJ2-7	15	CASSHGLTGFDEQYF
TRBV6-1	TRBJ2-7	16	CASKLRTGRSSYEQYF
TRBV13	TRBJ1-4	16	CASSLAGTGGDEKLFF
TRBV6-5	TRBJ2-7	16	CASSYSASGSFYEQYF
TRBV20-1	TRBJ1-1	14	CSARVPPANTEAFF
TRBV30	TRBJ1-6	14	CAWSVDITNSPLHF
TRBV9	TRBJ2-7	14	CASSGTVDSYEQYF
TRBV28	TRBJ2-5	13	CASSWSIRETQYF
TRBV6-5	TRBJ1-5	14	CASRRTGRNQPQHF
TRBV6-2/TRBV6-3	TRBJ1-1	16	CASTPRGIRMNTEAFF
TRBV6-1	TRBJ2-5	16	CASIEPFSGSWETQYF
TRBV9	TRBJ2-7	17	CASSPPSGTGEGIEQYF
TRBV10-3	TRBJ2-1	15	CAISESSGRGNEQFF
TRBV19	TRBJ1-1	13	CASSIGGITEAFF
TRBV5-1	TRBJ1-1	14	CASSLERQYTEAFF
TRBV2	TRBJ2-7	14	CASSETRDSYEQYF
TRBV3-1	TRBJ1-5	14	CASSRPGRNQPQHF
TRBV24-1	TRBJ2-5	15	CATSDPQGVQETQYF
TRBV24-1	TRBJ2-7	11	CATSYGNEQYF
TRBV14	TRBJ2-5	15	CASSQGGTNQETQYF
TRBV11-2	TRBJ2-7	14	CASSFLQGANEQYF
TRBV7-9	TRBJ2-2	15	CASSLQGLNTGELFF
TRBV6-2/TRBV6-3	TRBJ2-5	13	CASSYASGETQYF
TRBV6-1	TRBJ1-2	14	CASSVVQGAYGYTF
TRBV6-1	TRBJ2-7	13	CASSTGFPYEQYF
TRBV6-4	TRBJ1-6	16	CASSYRQGLDNSPLHF
TRBV28	TRBJ2-7	15	CASSLSGTASYEQYF
TRBV29-1	TRBJ1-2	13	CSVGQGTNYGYTF
TRBV5-1	TRBJ1-5	13	CASSLAQGAPQHF
TRBV30	TRBJ2-2	15	CAWSPAGGPTGELFF
TRBV30	TRBJ2-2	14	CAFSRAGTTGELFF
TRBV6-2/TRBV6-3	TRBJ2-5	15	CATRGLTGEQETQYF
TRBV28	TRBJ2-5	18	CASNRFVKGLAGAETQYF
TRBV28	TRBJ1-5	12	CASSLEGQPQHF
TRBV6-2/TRBV6-3	TRBJ2-7	16	CASSTNRDQGTYEQYF
TRBV10-3	TRBJ1-5	14	CAINGQGINQPQHF
TRBV27	TRBJ2-2	16	CASSLLAGWDTGELFF
TRBV7-9	TRBJ1-2	14	CASSVGQGAYGYTF
TRBV27	TRBJ2-7	13	CASSLDPGNEQYF
TRBV7-9	TRBJ1-2	11	CTSSGDRVYTF
TRBV2	TRBJ1-5	14	CASNLDRRNQPQHF
TRBV6-5	TRBJ1-2	15	CASSFTRGAVPGYTF
TRBV28	TRBJ1-2	12	CASERTRRGHDF
TRBV2	TRBJ1-5	13	CASSEGHIQPQHF
TRBV6-5	TRBJ2-2	16	CASSRGLAGRTGELFF
TRBV5-6	TRBJ1-2	15	CASNNVRDGFYGYTF
TRBV19	TRBJ2-6	16	CASSGGRYSGANVLTF
TRBV14	TRBJ2-7	15	CASSQDERIAYEQYF
TRBV5-6	TRBJ2-7	15	CASSSRLAGIYEQYF
TRBV12-3/TRBV12-4	TRBJ2-2	15	CASSSRLADTGELFF
TRBV29-1	TRBJ2-7	13	CSVLGQDSYEQYF
TRBV6-2/TRBV6-3	TRBJ1-2	13	CASLGMENYGYTF
TRBV5-1	TRBJ2-2	13	CASSLDLAGELFF